This TCR beta chain stems from a study of blood T cell repertoires in COVID-19. This CDR3 has 14 amino acids. Germline V gene sequence: CDR1 MNHEY, CDR2 SVGAGI. Trimming took 0 bases from V and 0 from J, leaving 5 bases between them. This clone was observed a few times. Clones were read by immunoSEQ multiplex PCR, and TCRdb kept only the in-frame ones, dropping some. The sample lists about 300,000 clones, 85% to 90% occurring once. This rearrangement joins TRBV6-5 to TRBJ1-2; D not certain. The sample taken for sequencing was peripheral blood. The sequence derives from a woman in her twenties or thirties with COVID-19, enrolled during active disease. Here the CDR3 DNA reads TGTGCCAGCAGTTACTCGAACTCTAACTATGGCTACACCTTC. Protein sequence: CASSYSNSNYGYTF.